The T cell receptor beta chain described here comes from a study of immune evolution from preneoplasia to lung adenocarcinoma. Germline V gene sequence: CDR1 KGHSY, CDR2 FQNENV. Germline trimming cut 4 bases from V and 10 bases from J; bases unmatched to any gene: 5. This CDR3 is 14 amino acids long. Sequenced by immunoSEQ multiplex PCR; TCRdb stores in-frame clones only, minus some. The sample comprises some 5,000 clones, around 85% of which are singletons, and about 6.9% rests with the top ten. As for this clone: Its antigen is unknown.

General study findings and limits: Later-stage lesions appeared to have more T cells, more diversity, less clonality. Compared with EGFR-mutant or double wild-type lesions, KRAS-mutant nodules were more clonal.

Between the mid-2010s and the late 2010s, patients underwent resection in Japan or China. The receptor was derived from a person aged 50-70 years with lung adenocarcinoma. The V gene is TRBV16, the J gene TRBJ1-6, with 9 bases that match TRBD1. Sequencing was carried out using FFPE minimally invasive lung adenocarcinoma tissue. For the CDR3, the DNA is TGTGCCAGCAGCCCAGGGACAGGGAACTCACCCCTCCACTTT. This encodes CASSPGTGNSPLHF.